The entry below gives a single T cell receptor beta chain sequence along with its context. Its antigen is unknown. Clones were read by immunoSEQ multiplex PCR, and TCRdb kept only the in-frame ones, dropping some. The sample carries some 17,000 clones, 80% to 90% recorded once. The data derive from a study of OX40 agonist ivuxolimab in advanced cancers. Turning to the study itself: It was ivuxolimab, an agonistic anti-OX40 (CD134) antibody, that patients were treated with. Averaging 60 years in age, with a range of roughly 23 to 80, the cohort was about 85% male. Study-level points and caveats: Both CD4+ and CD8+ T cell populations in blood had undergone clonal expansion by week 6 at 0.1 to 3.0 mg/kg.

Trimming removed 1 base at V and 3 bases at J, with 13 bases between. The germline V gene encodes CDR1 SGHTA and CDR2 FQGTGA. CDR3 length: 15 amino acids. This TCR was recovered from an adult with an advanced solid tumor such as melanoma, head and neck, liver or kidney cancer. The sequences come from CD4+ or CD8+ T cells sorted from blood, collected in a trial of the OX40 agonist ivuxolimab. This chain links TRBV7-3 with TRBJ2-7; D tentatively reads TRBD1 or TRBD2 (5 bases each). The CDR3 DNA reads TGTGCCAGCAGCTTAATCCCGGGGCCTCGCTACGAGCAGTACTTC. Residues: CASSLIPGPRYEQYF.